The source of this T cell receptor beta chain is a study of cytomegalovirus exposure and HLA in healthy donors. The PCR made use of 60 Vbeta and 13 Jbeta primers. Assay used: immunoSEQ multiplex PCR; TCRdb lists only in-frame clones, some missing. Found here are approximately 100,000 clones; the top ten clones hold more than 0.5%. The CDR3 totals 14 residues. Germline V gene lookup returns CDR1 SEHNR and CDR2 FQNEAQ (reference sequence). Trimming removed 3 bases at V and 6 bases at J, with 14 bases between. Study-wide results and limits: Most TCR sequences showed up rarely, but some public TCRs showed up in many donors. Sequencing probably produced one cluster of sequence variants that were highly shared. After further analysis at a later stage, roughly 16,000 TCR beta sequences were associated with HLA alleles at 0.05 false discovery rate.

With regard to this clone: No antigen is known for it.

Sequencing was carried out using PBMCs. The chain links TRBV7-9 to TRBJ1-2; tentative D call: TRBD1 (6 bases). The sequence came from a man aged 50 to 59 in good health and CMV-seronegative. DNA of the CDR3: TGTGCCAGCAGCTTCCAGACAGGCTCCCATGGCTACACCTTC. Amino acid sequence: CASSFQTGSHGYTF.